This T cell receptor (beta chain) was retrieved from a study of cytomegalovirus exposure and HLA in healthy donors (dated by TCRdb to about 2017). Study-level background: According to an earlier analysis of 550 to 750 of the donors, about 190 million T cells yielded roughly 100 million unique TCR beta sequences and 276 Gb of sequence data. Among the roughly 430 genotyped donors, roughly 80% belonged to the genetic ancestry cluster associated with self-reported Caucasian donors. Rather than using new phenotypic data, the later analysis identified candidate immune exposures from TCR beta sequences and from how often those sequences occurred across donors. A later analysis re-analyzed previously published TCR beta repertoires from 666 donors and added high-resolution HLA genotyping to study TCR occurrence patterns. A few DR-DQ haplotypes were handled as single units for association and clustering because linkage in the cohort was strong. An early release that covered fewer than 750 HLA-typed donors contained about 300 gigabases of sequencing data and 85 million to 100 million unique TCR sequences. A separate validation cohort of roughly 110 different subjects was used in addition to the roughly 620-subject first cohort. Genome-wide SNP genotypes for about three fifths of the 666 donors were used in a later genetic analysis, which treated that subset as a discovery cohort. Using immunosequencing, the study profiled T cell repertoires from around 670 subjects and related those repertoires to cytomegalovirus serostatus. All discovery cohort repertoires had been generated using a single sequencing platform. Class I and class II HLA loci were covered by the typing at four-digit resolution. To predict cytomegalovirus infection status, the study combined high-throughput TCR immunosequencing, statistical association of individual TCRs with disease status, and machine learning. The study was designed to test whether signatures of past pathogen exposure could be identified by cataloging public T cell receptors. In an earlier analysis of more than 550 of the donors, high-throughput TCR beta sequencing was used to judge whether each TCR beta V gene segment behaved as functional or pseudogenic. Alongside the repertoire data, information on donor age, sex, ethnicity and CMV serostatus was compiled. Among some 400 genotyped donors of the cohort, an average of approximately 240,000 unique TCR beta nucleotide sequences was sequenced per donor, of which 15% to 20% were non-productive. The number of donors typed differed by locus, with roughly 620-630 for A, B, C, DRB1 and DQB1, around 560 for DQA1, 600 to 610 for DPA1, and 450 to 480 for DPB1. General conclusions and limits of the study: In a later genetic analysis, a missense DCLRE1C variant was associated with V-gene and J-gene trimming of TCR beta chains, and the association was replicated in an independent cohort. Because the 87-base-pair reads could not distinguish some IMGT-functional V segments, including TRBV6-2 and TRBV6-3, those segments were excluded. HLA typing was unavailable for some donors at each locus, so association tests used only the typed subset. In vitro tests confirmed that a few of the cytomegalovirus-associated TCR beta chains recognize cytomegalovirus antigens. It was suggested by the authors that the approach could potentially be generalized to other disease states and immunological phenotypes. Some 15 rarely observed V segments, including chromosome 9 orphons, were excluded from the earlier analysis of approximately 500 of the donors because counts were too low. Correlated functional status among segregating V segments might reflect linkage disequilibrium, but an unknown experimental factor could not be ruled out. A further reported finding was that TCR beta sequences accurately predicted the HLA-A and HLA-B alleles for most subjects in the first cohort. The cohort was sequenced for TCR beta chains only, and without alpha or paired-chain data the features that could be detected were limited. In a later analysis, HLA-associated TCR beta chains were found to be more clonally expanded and to have lower generation probabilities than equally common non-associated chains. In a later genetic analysis, fewer N-insertions in productive TCRs were reported among donors in an Asian-associated ancestry cluster than the roughly 700-donor mean. A cluster of highly shared sequence variants was judged likely to represent a technical artifact of the sequencing pipeline. Assigning TCR associations to individual alleles was difficult when HLA alleles, especially DR and DQ, strongly co-occurred. Broadly in line with IMGT annotations, most TCR beta V segments showed up in productive rearrangements about 90% or about 30% of the time in an earlier analysis of 450 to 600 of the donors. A later analysis reported that several top co-occurrence clusters appeared linked to parvovirus B19, influenza, CMV and Epstein-Barr virus. Specific HLA alleles were associated with 15,000 to 20,000 TCR beta sequences at a false discovery rate of 0.05 in a later analysis. The only immune exposure information available for the cohort was CMV serostatus. A total of 150 or so TCR beta chains were listed by the study as associated with cytomegalovirus. Roughly uniform sequencing depth across donors was assumed in presence/absence analyses, although this assumption may not hold. While some public TCRs were present in many individuals, most TCR sequences turned up only very rarely across donors. A later analysis found that most CMV-associated TCR beta chains appeared HLA-restricted, with HLA associations seemingly driven largely by CMV exposure. The classifier was reported to diagnose cytomegalovirus status with high specificity and sensitivity in both the original cohort and the validation cohort. In a later analysis, the rate of TCR association differed among HLA loci, with DRB1 alleles having the most associated TCRs and HLA-C alleles having the fewest.

In total, 630 or so healthy bone marrow donors made up the cohort. All cohort members were sampled while nominally healthy, although unrecorded immune exposures were likely present. The donor was CMV seropositive and belonged to the group of 250 to 350 seropositive cohort members. A peripheral blood sample was collected from each donor, and TCR beta sequencing was performed on peripheral blood mononuclear cells. Genomic DNA was extracted from the blood cell samples with the Qiagen DNeasy Blood Extraction Kit. CDR1 and CDR2, looked up from the germline V gene, are SGHRS and YFSETQ. V trim: 3 bases; J trim: 7 bases; unmatched bases: 7. The CDR3 spans 16 residues, from the cysteine through the phenylalanine. Just CDR3 DNA is preserved here, 48 bases in frame from base 1. Notes on this clone: The antigen this receptor binds is unknown. Base qualities are not recorded, but no much larger clone differs from it by a single base.

Receptor amplification or capture employed the immunoSEQ multiplex PCR assay. The multiplex PCR relied on a mix of 60 forward primers for TCR Vbeta segments and 13 reverse primers for TCR Jbeta segments. Amplification of the CDR3 region of rearranged TCR beta genes was performed with a multiplex PCR assay on genomic DNA. The Illumina HiSeq System was used to sequence the amplified TCR beta libraries as 87-base-pair reads. The paper's processing steps were these. A later analysis tallied tens of millions of unique TCR beta chains across the 610 or so repertoires, and around 9.9 million of those chains were shared by two or more donors. Raw reads were error-corrected and collapsed into unique sequences with a nearest-neighbor algorithm that merged closely related sequences to remove PCR and sequencing errors. To assign V, D and J gene segments, CDR3 sequences were aligned to IMGT reference sequences. Each retained sequence needed at least a six-nucleotide match to both a V gene segment and a J gene segment. Rearrangements were called productive when the CDR3 lacked stop codons and stayed in frame with V and J; all others were non-productive. CDR3 was defined according to IMGT convention as the region running from the second conserved V-encoded cysteine to the conserved J-encoded phenylalanine. The earlier analysis of 500 to 650 of the donors excluded any sequence lacking an unambiguous match to a single V gene segment. An earlier analysis of 587 of the donors called V segments functional above 56.7% productive rearrangements and segregating when the between-donor standard deviation exceeded 5%. A statistical classification framework was built for diagnosing cytomegalovirus status from the catalog of TCR beta chain sequences. V and J gene assignment, in a later analysis, came from comparing TCR nucleotide sequences with IMGT/GENE-DB human TR gene sequences. A later analysis assigned CDR3 sequences and most-parsimonious VDJ recombination scenarios with the TCRdist pipeline. In a later analysis, each TCR beta chain was defined by its CDR3 amino acid sequence together with its V-gene family, and reads without a unique V-gene family were excluded. As a way to deal with suspected cross-contamination and a sequencing artifact, a later analysis dropped over 550 nucleotide sequences that were highly shared and had low generation probability. A later analysis calculated a clonal expansion index for each public chain from normalized within-repertoire ranks of inferred template counts. Generation probabilities in a later analysis came from a VDJ recombination model fitted to out-of-frame rearrangements, and those results were checked against IGoR. In a later analysis, hypergeometric tests were used to score TCR-TCR, TCR-HLA and TCR-CMV co-occurrence, with a repertoire-size bias correction applied to TCR pairs. In a later analysis, false discovery rates were estimated by permuting HLA or CMV assignments 20 times. In a later analysis, co-occurring TCRs were grouped using DBSCAN, and TCRdist sequence similarity was added for clustering within HLA-allele-positive subsets. For co-occurrence clustering, repertoires with fewer than 30,000 or more than 120,000 public chains were excluded, along with five or six repertoires with anomalous nucleotide sharing. TCRdb mirrors the immuneACCESS table, restricted to in-frame sequences. Some clones are absent from its copies; in checked studies, under half trace to an unresolved V gene, and the reason for the others is unknown. V, J and clone size derive from that table, while D and trimming were established from the DNA sequence. The sample profile shows about 240,000 clones; around 81% of them were found once. In total, the top ten clones hold around 8.6% of the sample.

The V gene is TRBV5-1 and the J gene is TRBJ2-1, and TRBD2 matches 13 of the central bases. Material: PBMCs. This clonotype was obtained from a woman aged 60-75 years in good health and CMV-seropositive. CDR3 reads: CASSSPGLAGLNEQFF. The sequenced DNA is TGCGCCAGCAGCTCACCGGGACTAGCGGGATTGAATGAGCAGTTCTTC.